The clone carrying this TCR beta chain was observed at least ten times. Germline loops: CDR1 SGDLS, CDR2 YYNGEE. The length of the CDR3 is 12 residues. The V end lost 0 bases, the J end lost 5 bases, and 2 bases lay between the germline ends. Amplified TCR beta CDR3 regions derived from RNA transcripts. The HTBI primer set served for first-round RT-PCR of the TCR CDR3. Via MiXCR, TCRdb re-called the multiplex PCR reads, giving one row per CDR3 protein. The data show a few hundred thousand distinct CDR3 sequences, with about half seen just once and 8.2% held by the top ten. The sample comes from a study of T cells in Graves' hyperthyroidism and ophthalmopathy.

The chain links TRBV9 to TRBJ2-2; no clear D. Sequencing was performed on peripheral blood or thyroid tissue (not recorded which). The receptor was isolated from a woman aged 18-29 years with Graves' hyperthyroidism. CDR3: CASSVATGELFF. CDR3 nucleotide sequence: TGTGCCAGCAGCGTAGCGACCGGGGAGCTGTTTTTT.